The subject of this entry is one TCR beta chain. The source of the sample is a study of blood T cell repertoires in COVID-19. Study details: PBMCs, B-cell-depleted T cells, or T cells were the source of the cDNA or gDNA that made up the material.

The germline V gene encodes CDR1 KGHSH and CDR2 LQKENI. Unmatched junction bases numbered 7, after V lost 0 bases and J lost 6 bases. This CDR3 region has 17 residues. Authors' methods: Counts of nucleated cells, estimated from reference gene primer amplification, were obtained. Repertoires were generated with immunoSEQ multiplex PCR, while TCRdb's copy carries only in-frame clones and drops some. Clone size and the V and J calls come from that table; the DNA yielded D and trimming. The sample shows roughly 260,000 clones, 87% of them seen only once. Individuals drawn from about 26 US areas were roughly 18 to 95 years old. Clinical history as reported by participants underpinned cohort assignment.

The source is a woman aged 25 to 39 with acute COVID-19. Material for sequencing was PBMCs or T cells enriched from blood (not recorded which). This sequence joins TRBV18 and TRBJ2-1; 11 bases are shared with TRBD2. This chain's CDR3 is CASSPPRGSGGANEQFF. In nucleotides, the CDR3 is TGTGCCAGCTCACCACCCCGGGGTAGCGGGGGGGCCAATGAGCAGTTCTTC.